The clone carrying this T cell receptor beta chain was detected only a few times. The data derive from a study of identical twins. The junction had 2 bases not matched to a gene; V was cut back by 2 bases and J by 4 bases. Germline CDR1 and CDR2: MGHRA and YSYEKL. This CDR3 is built from 14 residues. A universal primer site was incorporated via template switching, and the cDNA contained unique molecular identifiers. TCRdb re-derived calls from the 5' RACE reads in MiXCR, one entry per CDR3 protein. The profile shows around 340,000 distinct CDR3 sequences, over 9% of them singletons. All of the donors were Caucasians in good health. These data also featured in a second study, about yellow fever vaccine responses in identical twins.

The sequenced material came from CD8+ T cells sorted from blood. V is TRBV4-1 and J is TRBJ2-3; TRBD2 matches at 8 bases. This TCR derives from a woman aged 18-29 years in good health. CDR3 DNA: TGCGCCAGCAGCCAAAACGGGAGGGCAGATACGCAGTATTTT. This gives the protein CASSQNGRADTQYF.